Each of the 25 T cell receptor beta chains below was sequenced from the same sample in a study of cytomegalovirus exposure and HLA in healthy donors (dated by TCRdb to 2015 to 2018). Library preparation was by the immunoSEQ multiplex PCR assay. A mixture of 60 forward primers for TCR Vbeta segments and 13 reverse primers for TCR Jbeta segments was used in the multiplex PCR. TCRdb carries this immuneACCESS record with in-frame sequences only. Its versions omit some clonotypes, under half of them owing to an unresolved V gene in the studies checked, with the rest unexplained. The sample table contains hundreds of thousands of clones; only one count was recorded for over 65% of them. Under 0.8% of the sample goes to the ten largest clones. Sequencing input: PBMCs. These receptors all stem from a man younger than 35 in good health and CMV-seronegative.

This CDR3 reads CASSYLAGLSSYEQYF. For the CDR3, the DNA is TGTGCCAGCAGCTACTTAGCGGGCCTGAGCTCCTACGAGCAGTACTTC. J is TRBJ2-7 and V is TRBV7-8; 7 bases are a match to TRBD2. Unmatched junction bases numbered 9, after V lost 4 bases and J lost 0 bases. The CDR3 sequence is 16 residues long. CDR1 is SGHVS and CDR2 is FQNEAQ in the germline V gene.

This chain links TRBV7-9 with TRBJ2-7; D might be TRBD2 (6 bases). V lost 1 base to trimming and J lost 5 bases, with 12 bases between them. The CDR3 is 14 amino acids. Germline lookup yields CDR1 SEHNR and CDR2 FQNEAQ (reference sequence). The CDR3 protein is CASSLEAGWDEQYF. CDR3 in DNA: TGTGCCAGCAGCTTAGAGGCGGGATGGGACGAGCAGTACTTC.

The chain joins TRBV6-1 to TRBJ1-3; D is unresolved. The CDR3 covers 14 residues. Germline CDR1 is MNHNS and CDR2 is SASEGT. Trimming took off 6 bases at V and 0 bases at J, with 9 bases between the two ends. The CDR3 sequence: CASSPDNSGNTIYF. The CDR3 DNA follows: TGTGCCAGCAGCCCCGACAACTCTGGAAACACCATATATTTT.

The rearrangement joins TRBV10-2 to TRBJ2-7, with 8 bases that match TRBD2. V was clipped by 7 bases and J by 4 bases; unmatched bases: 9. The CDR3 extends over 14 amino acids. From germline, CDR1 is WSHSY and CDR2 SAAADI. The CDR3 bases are TGCGCCAGCACCGCAAGCGGGAGTGGGTACGAGCAGTACTTC. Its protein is CASTASGSGYEQYF.

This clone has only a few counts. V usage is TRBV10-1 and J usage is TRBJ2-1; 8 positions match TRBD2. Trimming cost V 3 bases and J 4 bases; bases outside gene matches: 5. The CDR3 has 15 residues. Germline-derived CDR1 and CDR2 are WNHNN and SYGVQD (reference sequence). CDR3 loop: CASSEISGSYNEQFF. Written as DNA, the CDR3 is TGCGCCAGCAGTGAAATCAGCGGGAGTTACAATGAGCAGTTCTTC.

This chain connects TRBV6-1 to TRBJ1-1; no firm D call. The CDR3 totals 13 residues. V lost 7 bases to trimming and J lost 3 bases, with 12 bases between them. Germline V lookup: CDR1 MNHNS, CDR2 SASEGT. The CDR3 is CASTPNGDTEAFF. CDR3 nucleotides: TGTGCCAGCACCCCGAACGGGGACACTGAAGCTTTCTTT.

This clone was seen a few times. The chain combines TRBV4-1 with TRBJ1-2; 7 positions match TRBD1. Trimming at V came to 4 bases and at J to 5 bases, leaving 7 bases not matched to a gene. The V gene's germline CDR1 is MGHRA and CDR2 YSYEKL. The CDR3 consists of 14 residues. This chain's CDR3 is CASSPTGQLYGYTF. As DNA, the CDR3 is TGCGCCAGCAGCCCCACGGGACAGCTATATGGCTACACCTTC.

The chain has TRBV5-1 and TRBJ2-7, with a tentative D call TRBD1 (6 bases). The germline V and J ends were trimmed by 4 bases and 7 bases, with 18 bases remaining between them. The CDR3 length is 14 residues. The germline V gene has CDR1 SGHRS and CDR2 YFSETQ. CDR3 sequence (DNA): TGCGCCAGCAGCCCGGGCAGGGGTTTTCAAGAGCAGTACTTC. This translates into CASSPGRGFQEQYF.

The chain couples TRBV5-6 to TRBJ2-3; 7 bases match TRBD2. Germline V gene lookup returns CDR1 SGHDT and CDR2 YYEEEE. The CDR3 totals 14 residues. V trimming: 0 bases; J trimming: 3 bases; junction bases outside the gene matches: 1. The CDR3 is CASSLGGGTDTQYF. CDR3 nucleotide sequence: TGTGCCAGCAGCTTGGGGGGGGGAACAGATACGCAGTATTTT. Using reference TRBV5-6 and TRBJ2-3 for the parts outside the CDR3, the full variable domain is DAGVTQSPTHLIKTRGQQVTLRCSPKSGHDTVSWYQQALGQGPQFIFQYYEEEERQRGNFPDRFSGHQFPNYSSELNVNALLLGDSALYLCASSLGGGTDTQYFGPGTRLTVL.

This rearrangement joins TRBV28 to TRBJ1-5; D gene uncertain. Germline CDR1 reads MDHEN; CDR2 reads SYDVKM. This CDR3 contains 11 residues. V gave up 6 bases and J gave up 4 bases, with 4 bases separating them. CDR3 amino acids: CASSFNQPQHF. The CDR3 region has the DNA TGTGCCAGCAGCTTTAATCAGCCCCAGCATTTT.

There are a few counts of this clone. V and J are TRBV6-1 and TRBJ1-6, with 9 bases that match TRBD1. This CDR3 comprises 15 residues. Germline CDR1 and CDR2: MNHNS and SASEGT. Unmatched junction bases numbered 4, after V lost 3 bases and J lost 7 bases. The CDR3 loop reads CASSDPGQGNSPLHF. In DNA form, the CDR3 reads TGTGCCAGCAGTGATCCGGGACAGGGAAATTCACCCCTCCACTTT.

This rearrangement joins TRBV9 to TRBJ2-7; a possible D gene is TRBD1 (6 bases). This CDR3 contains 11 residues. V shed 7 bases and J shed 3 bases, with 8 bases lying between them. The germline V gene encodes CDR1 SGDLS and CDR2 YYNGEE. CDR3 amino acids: CASGDIYEQYF. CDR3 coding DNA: TGTGCCAGCGGGGACATCTACGAGCAGTACTTC.

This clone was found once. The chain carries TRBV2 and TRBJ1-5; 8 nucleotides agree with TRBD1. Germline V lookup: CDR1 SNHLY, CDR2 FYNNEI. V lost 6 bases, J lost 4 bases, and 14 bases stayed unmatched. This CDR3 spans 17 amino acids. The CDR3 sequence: CASSDLPGQGSNQPQHF. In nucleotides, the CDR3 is TGTGCCAGCAGCGACCTACCTGGACAGGGAAGTAATCAGCCCCAGCATTTT.

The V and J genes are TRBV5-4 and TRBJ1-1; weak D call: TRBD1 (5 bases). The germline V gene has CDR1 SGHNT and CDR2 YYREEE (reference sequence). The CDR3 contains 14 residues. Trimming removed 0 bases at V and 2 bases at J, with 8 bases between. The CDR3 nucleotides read TGTGCCAGCAGCTTGGGGGGGGGAAACACTGAAGCTTTCTTT. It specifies CASSLGGGNTEAFF.

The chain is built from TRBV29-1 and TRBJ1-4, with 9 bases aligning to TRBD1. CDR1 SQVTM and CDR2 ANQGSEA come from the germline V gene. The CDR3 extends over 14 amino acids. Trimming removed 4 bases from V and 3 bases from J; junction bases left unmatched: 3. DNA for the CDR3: TGCAGCGTTGGGGACAGGGTAGCTAATGAAAAACTGTTTTTT. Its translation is CSVGDRVANEKLFF.

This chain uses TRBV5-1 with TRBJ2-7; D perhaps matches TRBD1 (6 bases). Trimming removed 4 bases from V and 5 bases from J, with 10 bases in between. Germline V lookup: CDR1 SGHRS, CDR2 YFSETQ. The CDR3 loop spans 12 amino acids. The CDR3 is CASSKNRDEQYF. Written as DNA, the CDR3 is TGCGCCAGCAGCAAAAACAGGGACGAGCAGTACTTC.

The CDR3 nucleotides are TGTGCCAGCAGCGGGCAGCTCTCCTACGAGCAGTACTTC. This encodes CASSGQLSYEQYF. The rearrangement uses TRBV7-6 and TRBJ2-5; D gene uncertain. TRBJ2-7 matches the DNA end more closely, so the J call is doubtful. CDR3 size: 13 residues. CDR1 and CDR2 from the germline V gene are SGHVS and FNYEAQ.

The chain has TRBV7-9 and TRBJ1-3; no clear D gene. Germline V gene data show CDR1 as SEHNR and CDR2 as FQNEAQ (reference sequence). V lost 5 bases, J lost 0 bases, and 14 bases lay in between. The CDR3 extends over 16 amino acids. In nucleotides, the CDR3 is TGTGCCAGCAGCACCGATGAGGCGAGCTCTGGAAACACCATATATTTT. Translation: CASSTDEASSGNTIYF.

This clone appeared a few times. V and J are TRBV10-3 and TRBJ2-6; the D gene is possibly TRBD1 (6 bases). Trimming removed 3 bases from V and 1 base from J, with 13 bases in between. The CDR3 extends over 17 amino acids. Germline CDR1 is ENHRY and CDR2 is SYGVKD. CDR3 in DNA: TGTGCCATCAGTGACAGGGGATTCACTTCTGGGGCCAACGTCCTGACTTTC. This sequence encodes CAISDRGFTSGANVLTF.

CDR3 sequence (DNA): TGTGCCAGCAGTGTCTTTCCCAATCAGCCCCAGCATTTT. Amino acid sequence: CASSVFPNQPQHF. J is TRBJ1-5 and V is TRBV6-1; D remains unclear. The CDR3 is 13 residues long. Per the germline V gene, CDR1 is MNHNS and CDR2 is SASEGT. The V and J ends lost 4 bases and 3 bases respectively, with 7 bases between them.

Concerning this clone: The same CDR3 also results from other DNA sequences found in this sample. The CDR3 DNA reads as TGTGCCAGCAGCCAGGTCCAGGGGGCTGAAGCTTTCTTT. The encoded protein is CASSQVQGAEAFF. The chain is built from TRBV14 and TRBJ1-1; 7 bases agree with TRBD1. The germline CDR1 and CDR2 sequences are SGHDN and FVKESK. The V and J ends lost 3 bases and 6 bases, in that order; junction bases with no gene match: 4. The CDR3 loop spans 13 amino acids.

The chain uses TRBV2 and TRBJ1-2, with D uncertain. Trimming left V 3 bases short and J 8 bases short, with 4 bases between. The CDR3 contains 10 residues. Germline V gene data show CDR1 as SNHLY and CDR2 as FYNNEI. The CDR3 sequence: CASSEEGYTF. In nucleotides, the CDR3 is TGTGCCAGCAGTGAGGAGGGCTACACCTTC.

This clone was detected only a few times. Here the CDR3 DNA reads TGCGCCAGCAGCGAATGGTTCCGGAACACCATATATTTT. It encodes CASSEWFRNTIYF. V usage is TRBV5-1 and J usage is TRBJ1-3; D uncertain. Germline CDR1 is SGHRS and CDR2 is YFSETQ. V was cut by 4 bases and J by 7 bases, with 12 bases left in between. The CDR3 consists of 13 residues.

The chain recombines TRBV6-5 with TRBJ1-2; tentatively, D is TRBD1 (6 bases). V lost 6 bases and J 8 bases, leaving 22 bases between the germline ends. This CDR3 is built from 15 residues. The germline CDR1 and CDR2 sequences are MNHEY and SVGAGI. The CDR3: CASSLSRTVNMGYTF. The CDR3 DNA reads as TGTGCCAGCAGCCTCAGCAGGACAGTAAATATGGGCTACACCTTC.

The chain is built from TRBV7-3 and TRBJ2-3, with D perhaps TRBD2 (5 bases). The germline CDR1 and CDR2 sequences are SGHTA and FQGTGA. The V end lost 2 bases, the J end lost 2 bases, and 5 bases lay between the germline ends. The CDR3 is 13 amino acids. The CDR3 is CASSLDYTDTQYF. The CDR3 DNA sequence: TGTGCCAGCAGCTTAGACTACACAGATACGCAGTATTTT.